The next 19 T cell receptor beta chains were all read from a single sample in a study of T cells in Graves' hyperthyroidism and ophthalmopathy. From RNA transcripts, TCR beta CDR3 regions were amplified. HTBI primers were used for first-round RT-PCR of the TCR CDR3. MiXCR, applied by TCRdb to the multiplex PCR reads, yields one record per CDR3 protein. Altogether 300,000 to 500,000 distinct CDR3 sequences are present, 11% to 15% being singletons, with the ten largest covering 25% to 30%. The sequencing input was blood. Every receptor here comes from a man between 50 and 59 years old with Graves' ophthalmopathy.

This clonotype was counted ten times or more. The V gene is TRBV2, the J gene TRBJ2-1; 10 bases agree with TRBD2. V was clipped by 3 bases and J by 14 bases; unmatched bases: 7. Germline assignment: CDR1 SNHLY and CDR2 FYNNEI. The CDR3 runs 13 residues. The CDR3 DNA reads as TGTGCCAGCAGTGAGACAGCGGGAGGGCGAAAGTTCTTC. It specifies CASSETAGGRKFF. Variable domain in full (rest from reference TRBV2 and TRBJ2-1): EPEVTQTPSHQVTQMGQEVILRCVPISNHLYFYWYRQILGQKVEFLVSFYNNEISEKSEIFDDQFSVERPDGSNFTLKIRSTKLEDSAMYFCASSETAGGRKFFGPGTRLTVL.

At least ten counts were recorded for this clonotype. The chain combines TRBV3-1 with TRBJ1-3; D gene ambiguous. The CDR3 is 17 residues long. Trimming removed 0 bases from V and 4 bases from J, with 16 bases in between. Germline lookup yields CDR1 LGHDT and CDR2 YNNKEL (reference sequence). CDR3 protein: CASSQDPRAAGGNTIYF. Here the CDR3 DNA reads TGTGCCAGCAGCCAAGATCCGAGGGCCGCGGGAGGAAACACCATATATTTT.

The table lists this clonotype with many counts. V and J are TRBV7-3 and TRBJ2-1; D unclear. The germline V and J ends were trimmed by 1 base and 5 bases, with 9 bases remaining between them. Germline V gene lookup returns CDR1 SGHTA and CDR2 FQGTGA. The CDR3 spans 14 residues. The CDR3 DNA follows: TGTGCCAGCAGCTTAAGTGGTGTTGACAATGAGCAGTTCTTC. Its protein product is CASSLSGVDNEQFF. Filled out from reference TRBV7-3 and TRBJ2-1, the complete variable domain reads GAGVSQTPSNKVTEKGKYVELRCDPISGHTALYWYRQSLGQGPEFLIYFQGTGAADDSGLPNDRFFAVRPEGSVSTLKIQRTERGDSAVYLCASSLSGVDNEQFFGPGTRLTVL.

This clonotype was recorded many times. V usage is TRBV6-1 and J usage is TRBJ1-5, with D tentatively TRBD1 (5 bases). CDR1 is MNHNS, CDR2 SASEGT, per germline. The CDR3 consists of 14 residues. With 0 bases removed from V and 4 bases from J, the gap between germline ends came to 7 bases. The CDR3: CASSEAGQNQPQHF. CDR3 nucleotide sequence: TGTGCCAGCAGTGAAGCGGGGCAAAATCAGCCCCAGCATTTT.

This clonotype has only a few counts. This chain connects TRBV5-4 to TRBJ2-4; no firm D call. From germline, CDR1 is SGHNT and CDR2 YYREEE (reference sequence). The V end was cut by 3 bases, the J end by 1 base, with 8 bases between. This CDR3 contains 14 residues. The CDR3: CASSSRNAKNIQYF. The CDR3, as DNA: TGTGCCAGCAGCTCCAGAAACGCCAAAAACATTCAGTACTTC.

The chain is built from TRBV2 and TRBJ2-6, with a weak D call TRBD1 (6 bases). Germline lookup yields CDR1 SNHLY and CDR2 FYNNEI. This CDR3 region has 15 residues. V was pared by 10 bases and J by 0 bases, with 13 bases between. CDR3 nucleotide sequence: TGTGCCATTTTGACAGGACACTCTGGGGCCAACGTCCTGACTTTC. The encoded protein is CAILTGHSGANVLTF.

Ten or more counts support this clonotype. For the CDR3, the DNA is TGTGCCAGCAGTTTATCCGGGAGGGGGCACAATCAGCCCCAGCATTTT. Encoded protein: CASSLSGRGHNQPQHF. The chain combines TRBV28 with TRBJ1-5, with TRBD1 matching 7 bases. Germline CDR1 MDHEN, CDR2 SYDVKM. The ends lost 1 base at V and 3 bases at J; junction bases unmatched: 6. There are 16 residues in the CDR3.

This clonotype turned up a few times. The gene calls are TRBV12-3 or TRBV12-4 and TRBJ1-2; 11 nucleotides line up with TRBD1. Unmatched junction bases numbered 10, after V lost 8 bases and J lost 14 bases. This CDR3 has 12 residues. The DNA of the CDR3 is TGTGCCAGCGTACGAGGACAGGGGGCGCTTACCTTC. Protein product: CASVRGQGALTF.

In its sample, this clonotype was seen many times. The chain recombines TRBV28 with TRBJ1-1; 8 bases align to TRBD1. Germline CDR1 is MDHEN and CDR2 is SYDVKM. J gave up 4 bases and V 5 bases, and 6 bases lay outside the gene matches. CDR3 length: 14 residues. The CDR3: CASSETGAATEAFF. CDR3 nucleotides: TGTGCCAGCAGTGAGACAGGGGCCGCCACTGAAGCTTTCTTT. Filled out from reference TRBV28 and TRBJ1-1, the complete variable domain reads DVKVTQSSRYLVKRTGEKVFLECVQDMDHENMFWYRQDPGLGLRLIYFSYDVKMKEKGDIPEGYSVSREKKERFSLILESASTNQTSMYLCASSETGAATEAFFGQGTRLTVV.

Only a few counts were recorded for this clonotype. This rearrangement joins TRBV6-2 or TRBV6-3 to TRBJ2-3; D remains ambiguous. The CDR3 has 9 residues. In germline, CDR1 is MNHEY, CDR2 SVGEGT. Trimming took off 7 bases at V and 8 bases at J, with 4 bases between the two ends. CDR3 nucleotide sequence: TGTGCCAGCATAGGTACGCAGTATTTT. Amino acid sequence: CASIGTQYF.

This clonotype showed up just a few times. The chain employs TRBV20-1 and TRBJ1-5; D call uncertain. The CDR3 loop spans 15 amino acids. Trimming took 0 bases from V and 3 from J, leaving 12 bases between them. Germline values: CDR1 DFQATT, CDR2 SNEGSKA (reference sequence). This chain's CDR3 is CSARDVGPFNQPQHF. In DNA form, the CDR3 reads TGCAGTGCTAGAGATGTAGGGCCCTTCAATCAGCCCCAGCATTTT.

This clonotype was seen a few times. The rearrangement uses TRBV7-9 and TRBJ2-6; 7 nucleotides align to TRBD1. Per germline, CDR1 SEHNR and CDR2 FQNEAQ (reference sequence). The CDR3 consists of 17 residues. V was clipped by 7 bases and J by 0 bases; unmatched bases: 9. CDR3 in amino acids: CASMIATGPSGANVLTF. The CDR3 DNA follows: TGTGCCAGCATGATAGCGACAGGGCCCTCTGGGGCCAACGTCCTGACTTTC.

The table lists this clonotype with many counts. The gene calls are TRBV12-3 or TRBV12-4 and TRBJ2-7; a weak D match, TRBD1 (8 bases). This CDR3 spans 15 amino acids. V lost 5 bases, J lost 0 bases, and 14 bases lay in between. CDR3 sequence (DNA): TGTGCCAGCAGTGGGGGGGACAGGAGCTCCTACGAGCAGTACTTC. This encodes CASSGGDRSSYEQYF.

This clonotype was seen ten or more times. The chain uses TRBV11-2 and TRBJ2-1, with 12 bases fitting TRBD2. CDR1 is SGHAT, CDR2 FQNNGV, per germline. Trimming at V came to 5 bases and at J to 7 bases, leaving 15 bases not matched to a gene. This CDR3 is 18 amino acids long. The CDR3 coding sequence is TGTGCCAGCAGCCCCCGACTAGCGGGAGTGGGGGGGGGGAATGAGCAGTTCTTC. This encodes CASSPRLAGVGGGNEQFF.

This clonotype was observed at least ten times. V usage is TRBV6-1 and J usage is TRBJ1-6, with TRBD1 matching over 9 bases. CDR3 size: 13 residues. With V trimmed by 6 bases and J by 9 bases, 3 bases remained unmatched. From germline, CDR1 is MNHNS and CDR2 SASEGT. The CDR3 nucleotides read TGTGCCAGCAGCAGACAGGGGGTTTCACCCCTCCACTTT. Amino acid sequence: CASSRQGVSPLHF.

This clonotype was counted at least ten times. This rearrangement joins TRBV27 to TRBJ2-2; D possibly corresponds to TRBD2 (6 bases). The germline V gene encodes CDR1 MNHEY and CDR2 SMNVEV (reference sequence). V lost 9 bases and J 10 bases, leaving 21 bases between the germline ends. The CDR3 loop spans 14 amino acids. This chain's CDR3 is CASKLRRGPSELFF. The CDR3 nucleotides read TGTGCCAGTAAATTGCGGCGGGGACCGTCGGAGCTGTTTTTT.

This clonotype showed up many times. This chain joins TRBV3-1 and TRBJ2-7; TRBD2 is a possible D gene (5 bases). The CDR3 has 13 amino acids. Germline assignment: CDR1 LGHDT and CDR2 YNNKEL (reference sequence). With 10 bases removed from V and 3 bases from J, the gap between germline ends came to 16 bases. CDR3 sequence: CATEKLGSYEQYF. The CDR3 DNA reads TGTGCCACCGAAAAACTAGGCAGCTACGAGCAGTACTTC.

This clonotype has ten or more counts. The chain recombines TRBV30 with TRBJ2-7; 10 bases match TRBD1. V lost 5 bases and J lost 2; bases outside the gene matches: 0. Germline loops: CDR1 GTSNPN, CDR2 SVGIG (reference sequence). The CDR3 has 12 amino acids. CDR3 nucleotide sequence: TGTGCCTGGGGACAGGGGGCCTACGAGCAGTACTTC. Residues: CAWGQGAYEQYF.

This clonotype was seen a few times. V usage is TRBV14 and J usage is TRBJ2-5; no definite D call. The CDR3 contains 14 residues. The germline CDR1 and CDR2 sequences are SGHDN and FVKESK. Trimming cost V 2 bases and J 2 bases, with 9 bases left between them. CDR3 sequence: CASSQNSKQETQYF. CDR3 sequence (DNA): TGTGCCAGCAGCCAAAACAGTAAGCAAGAGACCCAGTACTTC.